The 10 T cell receptor beta chains listed next were all sequenced from one sample in a study of blood T cells in healthy people across ages. Through a sample-barcoded 5' primer and a J-beta primer mix, a second PCR was run for about 7 to 12 cycles. In TCRdb, the 5' RACE reads were re-called with MiXCR into one record per CDR3 protein. The table includes more than 750,000 distinct CDR3 sequences, almost 30% detected once. The same data also contributed to another study, on T cells of mothers and their children.

The material sequenced was blood. The receptor source for this set is a woman aged 40 to 55 in good health.

This clonotype occurred many times. This chain connects TRBV2 to TRBJ2-4, with D possibly TRBD1 on 6 matching bases. This CDR3 contains 14 residues. CDR1 is SNHLY, CDR2 FYNNEI, per germline. Between the trimmed V and J ends, which lost 1 base and 6 bases, there was a span of 10 bases. CDR3 sequence: CASSEGQGINIQYF. CDR3 coding DNA: TGTGCCAGCAGTGAAGGGCAGGGGATAAACATTCAGTACTTC.

V is TRBV9 and J is TRBJ1-1; 7 positions match TRBD1. The CDR3 consists of 13 residues. The trim removed 3 bases at V and 7 bases at J, leaving 6 bases unmatched. The germline V gene encodes CDR1 SGDLS and CDR2 YYNGEE. In nucleotides, the CDR3 is TGTGCCAGCAGCGCAGGACAGGAGAATGAAGCTTTCTTT. Its protein is CASSAGQENEAFF.

This clonotype came up many times. This sequence joins TRBV28 and TRBJ1-5; the match to TRBD1 covers 7 bases. CDR3 length: 13 residues. CDR1 and CDR2 from the germline V gene are MDHEN and SYDVKM. The V gene end was trimmed by 7 bases and the J gene end by 4 bases; junction bases not matched to a gene: 4. CDR3: CASIQDRNQPQHF. The CDR3 bases are TGTGCCAGCATCCAGGACAGGAATCAGCCCCAGCATTTT.

This clonotype came up a few times. The rearrangement links TRBV2 to TRBJ2-1, with unresolved D. Trimming removed 3 bases from V and 5 bases from J, with 8 bases in between. CDR3 length: 13 amino acids. Germline CDR1 SNHLY, CDR2 FYNNEI. As DNA, the CDR3 is TGTGCCAGCAGTGACGTTGGTGACAATGAGCAGTTCTTC. Encoded protein: CASSDVGDNEQFF.

The chain combines TRBV29-1 with TRBJ2-1, with TRBD1 identical over 8 bases. The V gene's germline CDR1 is SQVTM and CDR2 ANQGSEA. This CDR3 region has 14 residues. V was pared by 4 bases and J by 2 bases, with 4 bases of the junction left unmatched. CDR3 sequence (DNA): TGCAGCGTTGTACCAGGGGGCACCTACAATGAGCAGTTCTTC. Protein sequence: CSVVPGGTYNEQFF.

This clonotype showed up many times. V is TRBV12-3 or TRBV12-4 and J is TRBJ2-7; 8 bases map to TRBD1. V lost 4 bases, J lost 5 bases, and 7 bases stayed unmatched. The CDR3 contains 14 residues. The CDR3 nucleotides are TGTGCCAGCAGTTCGGGACAGGCATCCAACGAGCAGTACTTC. Translated: CASSSGQASNEQYF.

This clonotype was seen a handful of times. The chain is built from TRBV20-1 and TRBJ1-1, with D possibly matching TRBD1 (5 bases). The CDR3 consists of 11 residues. CDR1 and CDR2 (germline): DFQATT, SNEGSKA (reference sequence). The germline V and J ends were trimmed by 5 bases and 7 bases, with 11 bases remaining between them. CDR3 bases: TGCAGTGCTGGACACAGTGGTGAAGCTTTCTTT. This gives the protein CSAGHSGEAFF.

In regard to this clonotype: A much bigger clone sits one base away, suggesting this may be a read error. CDR3: CATSPPQDVSSCNEQFF. CDR3 coding DNA: TGTGCCACCAGCCCTCCCCAGGACGTTAGCTCCTGCAATGAGCAGTTCTTC. The chain combines TRBV15 with TRBJ2-1, with D unresolved. CDR1 is LNHNV and CDR2 is YYDKDF in the germline V gene (reference sequence). The CDR3 runs 17 residues.

The rearrangement links TRBV7-9 to TRBJ2-3, with a tentative D call TRBD1 (5 bases). Germline V gene lookup returns CDR1 SEHNR and CDR2 FQNEAQ (reference sequence). The ends were cut back, 2 bases at V and 3 bases at J, with 15 bases in the middle. The CDR3 extends over 16 amino acids. The CDR3 bases are TGTGCCAGCAGCTTACCGCAGGGCCTTGAGACAGATACGCAGTATTTT. Translating it yields CASSLPQGLETDTQYF.

This chain connects TRBV5-1 to TRBJ1-2; the D is unclear. Germline CDR1 is SGHRS and CDR2 is YFSETQ. V was clipped by 0 bases and J by 8 bases, with 11 bases between them. The CDR3 totals 13 residues. The CDR3 region is CASSLEEVTGYTF. CDR3 nucleotides: TGCGCCAGCAGCTTGGAAGAGGTGACAGGCTACACCTTC.